The sequence of this T cell receptor beta chain was determined in a study of shared clonotypes between healthy human individuals (dated by TCRdb to 2020 to 2021). Background on the whole study: The cohort comprised two women and three men aged 18 to 49 years. For each donor, three plates each were used for CD4 naive and CD4 memory, two plates were used for CD8 naive, and one plate was used for CD8 memory. Blood TCR repertoires of roughly 5 healthy adults were deeply sequenced to estimate repertoire size and the extent of clonotype sharing between individuals. To increase sequencing depth and limit assay-specific biases, TCR repertoire library preparation and sequencing were carried out by different laboratories using diverse techniques. Between about 0.85 and 8.9 billion PBMCs per donor were obtained by leukapheresis.

Using the deep immunoSEQ assay, multiplex PCR amplified TCR CDR3 regions from genomic DNA. Extracted genomic DNA from each cell subset was distributed evenly across all wells of several immunoSEQ 96-well plates, and each plate was treated as a replicate. Each replicate PCR for sorted subsets received 150 to 250 ng genomic DNA, equal to 28,000 or so T cell genomes. Purified libraries were measured with a Qubit 3.0 fluorometer, size-checked on a Bioanalyzer 2100, and measured again with the KAPA Library Quantification kit. Each immunoSEQ 96-well plate was sequenced on its own single-read 150-cycle Illumina NextSeq 550 flow cell. The original methods were these. Because only junctional sequences without quality scores were contained in the immunoSEQ output, filtering matching that applied to full-length reads could not be performed. To assign V/J genes and CDR3, sequences were annotated against IMGT germline references using PyIR, a Python wrapper for IgBLAST v1.9. Reads were filtered out if the reads had weak V/J assignments (E-value above 1e-6), no CDR3, stop codons, out-of-frame junctions, or ambiguous translated residues. V3J clonotypes were defined by identical inferred V gene, J gene, and CDR3 amino acid sequence. To compute the percentage overlap between repertoires, the number of shared unique clonotypes was divided by the size of the smaller repertoire. Three approaches were used to assess repertoire richness: RTK rarefaction, the Chao1 estimator, and Recon v2.1 estimates of unobserved clonotypes. OLGA was used to compute generation probabilities for all TCRbeta clonotypes that the gDNA method yielded from a few donors. Here the immuneACCESS table is served through TCRdb, limited to in-frame sequences with V and J called. Missing clones are a known gap in these copies; in checked studies unresolved V genes cover under half, and the rest lacks a known reason. V, J and clone size reflect that table, while D and trimming were determined from the DNA. Present in this sample are some 550,000 clones, roughly 97% of which were seen just once. The ten top clones hold less than 0.065% of the sample.

A word on this clone: The antigen it recognizes is unknown. No base qualities exist here, and no much larger clone lies one base off it.

The CDR3 runs 14 amino acids, cysteine and phenylalanine included. Just the 42-base CDR3 DNA is kept, in frame starting at base 1. Based on the germline V gene, the CDR1 and CDR2 sequences are SGHAT and FQNNGV. V is cut by 1 base and J by 0 bases, and the space between the germline ends is 7 bases. The donors were healthy, HIV-negative adults with no recently reported acute infections or vaccinations. Only Caucasian adults living in Nashville, Tennessee, USA were represented among the donors. Magnetic negative selection was used to enrich CD4+ T cells, after which naive cells were positively selected on CD45RA and the negative fraction became the memory subset. After blood collection by leukapheresis, PBMCs were isolated using Ficoll-Histopaque density gradient centrifugation and then cryopreserved in the vapor phase of liquid nitrogen. Analytical flow cytometry was used to check the purity and quantity of each magnetically sorted T cell population. From each sorted fraction, genomic DNA was isolated and quantified by UV absorbance on a Nanodrop 2000c.

Broader findings and caveats from the paper: Even with the large sequencing depth, rarefaction of the sorted-subset datasets indicated that sequencing was incomplete. The small number of donors limited the genetic and exposure-history diversity represented. Naive subsets generally had larger estimated clonotype richness than memory subsets did. Higher generation probabilities were observed for clonotypes shared by all four sorted-subset donors than for non-shared clonotypes. Pairwise subsampling led to the expectation that sequencing depth would affect the degree of clonotype sharing among donors. Across a handful of donors, approximately 5% of naive CD4, approximately 3.5% of naive CD8, approximately 2.5% of memory CD4, and 0.4% to 0.45% of memory CD8 clonotypes were shared. Sampling was restricted to blood, and TCR repertoires in tissues likely differ from the TCR repertoires found in blood.

The clonotype originates from a woman aged 25 to 45 in good health. Sequencing used naive CD4+ T cells sorted from blood. Explained via the paper, the cell subset or site label denotes: CD45RA+ positively selected. Here the chain combines TRBV11-2 and TRBJ2-7, and possibly TRBD2, on 5 matching bases. The CDR3 here reads CASSLVEGSYEQYF. DNA sequence: TGTGCCAGCAGCTTAGTAGAGGGCTCCTACGAGCAGTACTTC. Here the CDR3 is joined to the reference TRBV11-2 and TRBJ2-7 genes, and the full variable domain is: EAGVAQSPRYKIIEKRQSVAFWCNPISGHATLYWYQQILGQGPKLLIQFQNNGVVDDSQLPKDRFSAERLKGVDSTLKIQPAKLEDSAVYLCASSLVEGSYEQYFGPGTRLTVT.